The sequence of this TCR beta chain was determined in a study of T cells in narcolepsy. In the study overall: Patients with NT1 or NT2 and healthy control donors were enrolled.

Generated by immunoSEQ multiplex PCR, the TCRdb table keeps only in-frame clones and is missing some. The sample yields approximately 730 clones, over 25% seen once. A word on this clone: Its antigen is currently unknown.

Broader study findings: Blood of same and different patients, but not healthy controls, reportedly held recurring autoreactive clonotypes. HCRT-specific and TRIB2-specific autoreactive clonotypes appeared among same-patient CSF and blood CD4+ clonotypes.

The CDR3 runs 14 residues. Germline CDR1 reads MGHRA; CDR2 reads YSYEKL. The V gene end was trimmed by 4 bases and the J gene end by 6 bases; junction bases not matched to a gene: 4. The TCR was taken from a human donor with narcolepsy. The sample comprised cultured CD8+ T cells from cerebrospinal fluid. The chain couples TRBV4-1 to TRBJ2-1, with 9 bases identical to TRBD2. CDR3 DNA sequence: TGCGCCAGCAGCCCTTGGACTAGCGCCAATGAGCAGTTCTTC. Protein sequence: CASSPWTSANEQFF.